A few counts support the clone carrying this T cell receptor beta chain. The CDR3 totals 15 residues. Germline V gene lookup returns CDR1 LNHDA and CDR2 SQIVND (reference sequence). After removal of 3 bases from V and 7 bases from J, the junction contained 7 bases not matched to a gene. The sample comes from a study of blood T cell repertoires in COVID-19. Study as a whole: Donors in the United States, Italy and Spain gave samples during acute or convalescent COVID-19.

Sequenced by immunoSEQ multiplex PCR; TCRdb stores in-frame clones only, minus some. The table has tens of thousands of clones, 80% to 90% seen once. The source material was peripheral blood. The sequence came from a human donor in a cohort sampled during active COVID-19. This sequence joins TRBV19 and TRBJ1-4; 8 positions agree with TRBD1. CDR3 nucleotide sequence: TGTGCCAGTAGTATTGGACAGGGCCTTTTTGAAAAACTGTTTTTT. This codes for CASSIGQGLFEKLFF.